This T cell receptor beta chain was sequenced in a study of shared clonotypes between healthy human individuals. Sequenced by immunoSEQ multiplex PCR; TCRdb stores in-frame clones only, minus some. The sample contains roughly 2.1 million clones, about 93% of which appear only once. The germline V gene encodes CDR1 MRHNA and CDR2 SNTAGT. Deletions cut 9 bases from V and 7 bases from J, with 16 bases between. There are 13 residues in the CDR3. Naive CD8 cells lacked CD45RO and underwent positive selection for CCR7, leaving out terminally differentiated effector memory CD45RA+ cells. The sequencing sample was made of naive CD8+ T cells from PBMCs. The TCR comes from a man between 18 and 29 years old in good health. Some clones in this sample may be carry-over from other donors' samples. This chain connects TRBV6-4 to TRBJ2-1; D might be TRBD1 (7 bases). CDR3 sequence: CASRGPGENEQFF. The CDR3 region has the DNA TGTGCCAGTAGGGGGCCGGGAGAGAATGAGCAGTTCTTC.